This passage covers 24 T cell receptor beta chains from one sample sequenced in a study of cytomegalovirus exposure and HLA in healthy donors. The data were produced by immunoSEQ multiplex PCR, yet TCRdb's version contains in-frame clones alone and is incomplete. The table lists tens of thousands of clones, about 96% of them singletons. The sequenced material came from PBMCs. The receptors stem from a man aged 18 to 30 in good health and CMV-seropositive.

The chain joins TRBV20-1 to TRBJ2-7; D is ambiguous. Germline V gene data show CDR1 as DFQATT and CDR2 as SNEGSKA (reference sequence). CDR3 size: 11 residues. V shed 5 bases and J shed 5 bases, with 10 bases lying between them. CDR3 loop: CSAFYRDEQYF. The CDR3, as DNA: TGCAGTGCTTTTTACCGCGACGAGCAGTACTTC.

V usage is TRBV7-9 and J usage is TRBJ1-2; 7 bases align to TRBD1. Germline values: CDR1 SEHNR, CDR2 FQNEAQ (reference sequence). This CDR3 comprises 11 residues. V lost 11 bases and J lost 4; bases outside the gene matches: 4. For the CDR3, the DNA is TGTGCCCCCGAGGGGGCCTATGGCTACACCTTC. Translated, it gives CAPEGAYGYTF.

The chain joins TRBV9 to TRBJ2-7; perhaps TRBD2 as D (6 bases). Trimming took 4 bases from V and 3 from J, leaving 17 bases between them. The germline gives CDR1 SGDLS, CDR2 YYNGEE. The CDR3 is 15 amino acids. The CDR3 reads CASSPGGGAHYEQYF. The CDR3 DNA reads TGTGCCAGCAGCCCCGGCGGCGGGGCTCACTACGAGCAGTACTTC.

This chain uses TRBV7-2 with TRBJ2-4; 9 nucleotides match TRBD2. This CDR3 has 15 residues. Looked up from germline, CDR1 is SGHTA and CDR2 is FQGNSA. The junction had 7 bases not matched to a gene; V was cut back by 5 bases and J by 5 bases. CDR3 region: CASSPKLAGENIQYF. CDR3 DNA sequence: TGTGCCAGCAGCCCGAAGTTAGCGGGAGAAAACATTCAGTACTTC.

The chain carries TRBV30 and TRBJ1-2; 7 bases are shared with TRBD1. The CDR3 runs to 14 residues. V shed 3 bases and J 6 bases; nucleotides not matched to a gene: 10. Germline loops: CDR1 GTSNPN, CDR2 SVGIG (reference sequence). In DNA form, the CDR3 reads TGTGCCTGGAGAGGTGTGGCAGGGGGTGATGGCTACACCTTC. Translation: CAWRGVAGGDGYTF.

The table lists this clone with a few counts. V usage is TRBV11-2 and J usage is TRBJ2-1; possible D gene TRBD1, 6 bases. The CDR3 consists of 13 residues. The V and J ends lost 5 bases and 9 bases respectively, with 14 bases between them. Looked up from germline, CDR1 is SGHAT and CDR2 is FQNNGV. In nucleotides, the CDR3 is TGTGCCAGCAGCGCGAGACAGGATTCTGAGCAGTTCTTC. Its translation: CASSARQDSEQFF.

The V gene is TRBV23-1, the J gene TRBJ1-1; 8 nucleotides align to TRBD1. TRBV23-1 belongs to the ORF category, with a function that is uncertain. The CDR3 runs to 16 residues. Trimming removed 0 bases from V and 5 bases from J; junction bases left unmatched: 8. The CDR3 sequence is CASSQSPTDRGTEAFF. CDR3 sequence (DNA): TGCGCCAGCAGTCAATCGCCCACCGACAGGGGTACTGAAGCTTTCTTT.

The table lists this clone with a count of one. The J gene is TRBJ1-5, the V gene TRBV2; tentative D call: TRBD1 (6 bases). V was pared by 9 bases and J by 1 base, with 10 bases between. Germline V gene data show CDR1 as SNHLY and CDR2 as FYNNEI. The CDR3 runs to 13 residues. The CDR3 sequence: CASGGRSNQPQHF. The CDR3, as DNA: TGTGCCAGTGGGGGCAGGAGCAATCAGCCCCAGCATTTT.

The chain carries TRBV9 and TRBJ2-1; 9 bases agree with TRBD1. This CDR3 contains 14 residues. Germline CDR1 and CDR2: SGDLS and YYNGEE. V lost 2 bases, J lost 8 bases, and 5 bases stayed unmatched. As DNA, the CDR3 is TGTGCCAGCAGCGTCGGGACAGGGATGGATGAGCAGTTCTTC. Translated, it gives CASSVGTGMDEQFF.

The chain links TRBV5-1 to TRBJ2-1; perhaps TRBD2 as D (5 bases). Trimming stripped 4 bases from V and 3 bases from J, with 11 bases between. This CDR3 has 14 residues. Germline V gene lookup returns CDR1 SGHRS and CDR2 YFSETQ. CDR3 bases: TGCGCCAGCAGCCTGGCTAGCAGCTACAATGAGCAGTTCTTC. It is translated as CASSLASSYNEQFF. Using reference TRBV5-1 and TRBJ2-1 for the parts outside the CDR3, the full variable domain is KAGVTQTPRYLIKTRGQQVTLSCSPISGHRSVSWYQQTPGQGLQFLFEYFSETQRNKGNFPGRFSGRQFSNSRSEMNVSTLELGDSALYLCASSLASSYNEQFFGPGTRLTVL.

This rearrangement joins TRBV13 to TRBJ1-5; the D gene is possibly TRBD1 (5 bases). Germline V gene sequence: CDR1 PRHDT, CDR2 FYEKMQ (reference sequence). The ends were cut back, 2 bases at V and 5 bases at J, with 10 bases in the middle. The length of the CDR3 is 14 residues. CDR3 in amino acids: CASSLRTKDQPQHF. DNA of the CDR3: TGTGCCAGCAGCTTACGGACAAAGGATCAGCCCCAGCATTTT.

The rearrangement uses TRBV4-2 and TRBJ1-1; TRBD1 agrees at 7 bases. This CDR3 has 15 residues. J lost 6 bases, V lost 0 bases, and 7 bases had no gene match. CDR1 and CDR2 from the germline V gene are LGHNA and YNFKEQ. Here the CDR3 reads CASSQEGQGGSEAFF. CDR3 nucleotides: TGTGCCAGCAGCCAAGAGGGTCAGGGGGGATCTGAAGCTTTCTTT.

This clone was seen a single time. This chain uses TRBV11-2 with TRBJ2-7; 9 bases agree with TRBD1. V was pared by 3 bases and J by 5 bases, with 5 bases of the junction left unmatched. This CDR3 has 14 residues. Germline V gene data show CDR1 as SGHAT and CDR2 as FQNNGV. This CDR3 is CASSLRDRVNEQYF. In DNA form, the CDR3 reads TGTGCCAGCAGCTTGAGGGACAGGGTAAACGAGCAGTACTTC.

This chain connects TRBV5-1 to TRBJ2-2; 9 nucleotides match TRBD2. Germline-derived CDR1 and CDR2 are SGHRS and YFSETQ. CDR3 length: 17 amino acids. V was pared by 2 bases and J by 5 bases, with 10 bases of the junction left unmatched. DNA of the CDR3: TGCGCCAGCAGCTTCGGGTTAGCGGGAGTGCGGACCGGGGAGCTGTTTTTT. Protein: CASSFGLAGVRTGELFF.

The V gene is TRBV7-9, the J gene TRBJ1-2, with D perhaps TRBD1 (5 bases). The CDR3 runs to 14 residues. Trimming stripped 4 bases from V and 8 bases from J, with 17 bases between. Germline assignment: CDR1 SEHNR and CDR2 FQNEAQ (reference sequence). CDR3 region: CASSSYFDSHGYTF. As DNA, the CDR3 is TGTGCCAGCAGCTCCTATTTTGACAGTCACGGCTACACCTTC.

Concerning this clone itself: The same CDR3 can be traced to other DNA sequences in this sample. The J gene is TRBJ1-4, the V gene TRBV6-1; 10 positions match TRBD1. V dropped 6 bases and J dropped 8; count of bases not matched to a gene: 3. CDR1 is MNHNS and CDR2 is SASEGT in the germline V gene. The CDR3 has 13 residues. The CDR3 bases are TGTGCCAGCAGAGGACAGGGGGGGGAAAAACTGTTTTTT. As protein: CASRGQGGEKLFF.

The chain links TRBV5-4 to TRBJ1-3; weak D call: TRBD1 (5 bases). Germline V gene data show CDR1 as SGHNT and CDR2 as YYREEE (reference sequence). The ends were cut back, 0 bases at V and 7 bases at J, with 5 bases in the middle. There are 12 residues in the CDR3. The CDR3 DNA sequence: TGTGCCAGCAGCTTGGAGGGGAACACCATATATTTT. Amino acid sequence: CASSLEGNTIYF.

The genes are TRBV7-9 and TRBJ1-3, with D hard to call. The CDR3 has 17 residues. The germline CDR1 and CDR2 sequences are SEHNR and FQNEAQ (reference sequence). V lost 1 base and J 0 bases, leaving 13 bases between the germline ends. The DNA of the CDR3 is TGTGCCAGCAGCTTAGTAGTAGCGCTACCCTCTGGAAACACCATATATTTT. This codes for CASSLVVALPSGNTIYF.

This chain joins TRBV10-3 and TRBJ1-3, with D possibly matching TRBD1 (5 bases). CDR1 and CDR2 from the germline V gene are ENHRY and SYGVKD. This CDR3 spans 15 amino acids. The V end lost 2 bases, the J end lost 3 bases, and 11 bases lay between the germline ends. The CDR3 loop is CAISEQGSGGNTIYF. CDR3 DNA: TGTGCCATCAGTGAGCAGGGTTCGGGTGGAAACACCATATATTTT.

This clone was observed a few times. The chain recombines TRBV7-9 with TRBJ2-7, with 7 nucleotides matching TRBD1. This CDR3 region has 14 residues. Germline values: CDR1 SEHNR, CDR2 FQNEAQ (reference sequence). The V gene end was trimmed by 4 bases and the J gene end by 2 bases; junction bases not matched to a gene: 5. DNA for the CDR3: TGTGCCAGCAGCTCGGTAGGGACAGCCTACGAGCAGTACTTC. This encodes CASSSVGTAYEQYF.

This chain uses TRBV27 with TRBJ2-7; D is unclear. Germline assignment: CDR1 MNHEY and CDR2 SMNVEV (reference sequence). Trimming took off 2 bases at V and 2 bases at J, with 13 bases between the two ends. The CDR3 extends over 15 amino acids. Written as DNA, the CDR3 is TGTGCCAGCAGTTTAAAGGCAGGCCCACCCTACGAGCAGTACTTC. This codes for CASSLKAGPPYEQYF.

The chain carries TRBV7-9 and TRBJ2-7; weak D call: TRBD1 (8 bases). This CDR3 contains 14 residues. Germline V CDR1 and CDR2: SEHNR, FQNEAQ (reference sequence). V shed 8 bases and J shed 0 bases, with 14 bases lying between them. The CDR3 region is CASGRDRLSYEQYF. The CDR3 DNA reads TGTGCCAGCGGGAGGGACAGGCTCTCCTACGAGCAGTACTTC.

The rearrangement uses TRBV19 and TRBJ2-7, with D possibly being TRBD1 (5 bases). In germline, CDR1 is LNHDA, CDR2 SQIVND (reference sequence). There are 14 residues in the CDR3. V was shortened by 3 bases and J by 2 bases, with 11 bases between the two germline ends. CDR3 protein: CASSIQGPTYEQYF. The DNA of the CDR3 is TGTGCCAGTAGTATCCAGGGTCCAACCTACGAGCAGTACTTC.

This clone was detected only once. This chain joins TRBV4-1 and TRBJ1-4; no clear D. Germline loops: CDR1 MGHRA, CDR2 YSYEKL. The CDR3 spans 14 residues. Trimming removed 3 bases at V and 5 bases at J, with 10 bases between. CDR3 sequence (DNA): TGCGCCAGCAGCCACGGATACAGAAATGAAAAACTGTTTTTT. It translates to CASSHGYRNEKLFF.